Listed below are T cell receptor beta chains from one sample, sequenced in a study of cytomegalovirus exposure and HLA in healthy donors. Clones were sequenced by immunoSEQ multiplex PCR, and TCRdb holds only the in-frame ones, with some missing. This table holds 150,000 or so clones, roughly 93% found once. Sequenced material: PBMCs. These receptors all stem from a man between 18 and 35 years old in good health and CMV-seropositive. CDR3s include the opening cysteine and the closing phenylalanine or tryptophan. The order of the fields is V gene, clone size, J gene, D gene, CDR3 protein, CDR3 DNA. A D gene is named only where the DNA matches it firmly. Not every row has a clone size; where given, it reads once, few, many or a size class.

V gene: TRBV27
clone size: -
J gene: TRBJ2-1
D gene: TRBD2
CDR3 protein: CASSFSSGRYNEQFF
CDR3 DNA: TGTGCCAGCAGTTTTTCCAGCGGGAGGTACAATGAGCAGTTCTTC

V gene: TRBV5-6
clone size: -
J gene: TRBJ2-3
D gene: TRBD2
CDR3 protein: CASSLGLASADTQYF
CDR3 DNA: TGTGCCAGCAGCTTGGGACTAGCGTCCGCAGATACGCAGTATTTT

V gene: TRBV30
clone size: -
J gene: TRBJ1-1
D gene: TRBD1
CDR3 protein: CAWTAGGSNTEAFF
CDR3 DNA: TGTGCCTGGACGGCAGGGGGGTCGAACACTGAAGCTTTCTTT

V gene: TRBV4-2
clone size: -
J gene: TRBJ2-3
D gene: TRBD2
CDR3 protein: CASSPIAGGTDTQYF
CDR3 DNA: TGTGCCAGCAGCCCGATAGCGGGAGGAACAGATACGCAGTATTTT

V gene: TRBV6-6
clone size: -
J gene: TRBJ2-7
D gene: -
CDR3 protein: CASSYSPMDSKEQYF
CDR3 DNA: TGTGCCAGCAGTTACTCCCCGATGGACAGTAAAGAGCAGTACTTC

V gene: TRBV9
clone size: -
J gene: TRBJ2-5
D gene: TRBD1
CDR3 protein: CASSVEGQGGEETQYF
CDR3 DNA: TGTGCCAGCAGCGTAGAGGGACAGGGGGGGGAAGAGACCCAGTACTTC

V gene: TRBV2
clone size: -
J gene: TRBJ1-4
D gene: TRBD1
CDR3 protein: CASSSTGGFEKLFF
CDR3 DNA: TGTGCCAGCAGTTCGACAGGGGGATTTGAAAAACTGTTTTTT

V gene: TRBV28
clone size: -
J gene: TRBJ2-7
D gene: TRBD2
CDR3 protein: CASSLVGLRSYEQYF
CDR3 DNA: TGTGCCAGCAGTTTAGTGGGACTAAGGTCCTACGAGCAGTACTTC

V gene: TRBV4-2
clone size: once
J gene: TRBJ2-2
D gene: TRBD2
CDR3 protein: CASSPFEVAGFTGELFF
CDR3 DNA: TGTGCCAGCAGCCCTTTCGAGGTAGCGGGGTTCACCGGGGAGCTGTTTTTT

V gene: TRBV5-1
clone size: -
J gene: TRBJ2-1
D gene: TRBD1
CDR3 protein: CASSRQGQYNEQFF
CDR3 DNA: TGCGCCAGCAGCCGGCAGGGACAGTACAATGAGCAGTTCTTC

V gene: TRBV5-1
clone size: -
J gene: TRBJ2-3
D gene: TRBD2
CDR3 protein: CASSFSGGTDTQYF
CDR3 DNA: TGCGCCAGCAGCTTTAGCGGGGGCACAGATACGCAGTATTTT

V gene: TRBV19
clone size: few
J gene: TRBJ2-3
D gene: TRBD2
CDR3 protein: CASSPRDYTDTQYF
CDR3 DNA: TGTGCCAGTAGTCCCCGGGACTACACAGATACGCAGTATTTT

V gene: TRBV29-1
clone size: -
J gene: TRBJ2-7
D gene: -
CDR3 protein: CSVERGKRDEQYF
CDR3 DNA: TGCAGCGTTGAAAGGGGAAAGCGGGACGAGCAGTACTTC